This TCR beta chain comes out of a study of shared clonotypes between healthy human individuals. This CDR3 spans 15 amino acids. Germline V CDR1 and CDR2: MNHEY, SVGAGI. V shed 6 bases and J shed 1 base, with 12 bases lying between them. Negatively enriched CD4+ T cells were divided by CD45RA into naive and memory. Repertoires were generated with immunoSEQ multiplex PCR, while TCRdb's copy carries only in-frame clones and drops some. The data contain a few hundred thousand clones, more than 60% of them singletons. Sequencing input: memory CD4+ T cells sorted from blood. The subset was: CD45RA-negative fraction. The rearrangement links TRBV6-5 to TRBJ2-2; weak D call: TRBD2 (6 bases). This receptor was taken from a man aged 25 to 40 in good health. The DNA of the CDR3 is TGTGCCAGCAGCCAAAGGGGAGGGAACACCGGGGAGCTGTTTTTT. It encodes CASSQRGGNTGELFF.